The 2 T cell receptor beta chains presented below share a single source sample, sequenced in a study of identical twins. TCRdb re-derived calls from the 5' RACE reads in MiXCR, one entry per CDR3 protein. The sample gives 430,000 or so distinct CDR3 sequences, less than 25% of which show up once; 2.9% is in the top ten. These records were also assigned to another study, of T cells expressing NK-cell markers.

Sequencing was carried out using CD4+ T cells sorted from blood. The receptor set was obtained from a woman aged 18-29 years in good health.

V gene TRBV3-1 combines with J gene TRBJ1-1; D gene unclear. The CDR3 loop spans 16 amino acids. The germline gives CDR1 LGHDT, CDR2 YNNKEL (reference sequence). V was shortened by 0 bases and J by 1 base, with 12 bases between the two germline ends. The CDR3 is CASSQERVFANTEAFF. The CDR3 DNA is TGTGCCAGCAGCCAAGAACGGGTCTTCGCGAACACTGAAGCTTTCTTT.

The V gene is TRBV20-1, the J gene TRBJ1-2; TRBD1 might be the D (6 bases). Per germline, CDR1 DFQATT and CDR2 SNEGSKA (reference sequence). This CDR3 comprises 14 residues. V lost 8 bases to trimming and J lost 4 bases, with 20 bases between them. CDR3 bases: TGCAGTCCCAAGGGGGGCAGGGGCAGCTATGGCTACACCTTC. It encodes CSPKGGRGSYGYTF.